The 5 T cell receptor beta chains below were found in one sample sequenced in a study of T cell clonality in common variable immunodeficiency. Repertoires were generated with immunoSEQ multiplex PCR, while TCRdb's copy carries only in-frame clones and drops some. This sample carries roughly 48,000 clones and no singletons, and nearly 3.5% goes to the top ten. Sequenced: peripheral blood mononuclear cells. Source of these receptors: a person between 18 and 75 years old in good health.

For this clone: The CDR3 extends 3 residues past the end of the read, so its final part is completed from the germline J gene. The chain joins TRBV30 to TRBJ1-1; D unresolved. The CDR3 contains 13 residues. The germline CDR1 and CDR2 sequences are GTSNPN and SVGIG (reference sequence). Trimming took off 3 bases at V and 3 bases at J, with 11 bases between the two ends. The part of the CDR3 DNA that was read is TGTGCCTGGAGGAGAAACACGCACACTGAA. It translates to CAWRRNTHTE. The whole CDR3 reads CAWRRNTHTEAFF.

In this sample, this clone turned up many times. The CDR3 is cut off 3 residues early in the read; its end comes from the germline J gene. This sequence joins TRBV6-2 or TRBV6-3 and TRBJ2-3; D not resolved. Between the trimmed V and J ends, which lost 4 bases and 0 bases, there was a span of 2 bases. This CDR3 comprises 12 residues. The germline V gene has CDR1 MNHEY and CDR2 SVGEGT. Incomplete CDR3 DNA: TGTGCCAGCAGTTCTAGCACAGATACG. It specifies CASSSSTDT. The full CDR3 protein reads CASSSSTDTQYF.

This clone has ten or more counts. The read comes to an end 3 residues before the CDR3 does, leaving the germline J gene to fill in the end. V usage is TRBV10-3 and J usage is TRBJ1-1, with TRBD1 identical over 9 bases. Germline assignment: CDR1 ENHRY and CDR2 SYGVKD. The V segment lost 10 bases and the J segment 4 bases; nucleotides outside the gene matches: 10. This CDR3 comprises 14 residues. CDR3 sequence reads: CASQGQGVVTEAFF. The covered CDR3 bases are TGTGCCAGCCAGGGACAGGGAGTGGTCACTGAA.

This clone was recorded at least ten times. The CDR3 bases that were read are TGTGCCAGCAGTCTCGGGACTAGCGGGAGCAATGAG. It yields the protein CASSLGTSGSNE. From start to end, the CDR3 is CASSLGTSGSNEQFF. The V and J genes are TRBV12-3 or TRBV12-4 and TRBJ2-1; 14 nucleotides align to TRBD2. From the germline J gene comes the end of the CDR3, since the read stops 3 residues before it. Unmatched junction bases numbered 3, after V lost 5 bases and J lost 6 bases. The CDR3 is 15 amino acids.

This clone occurred many times. The read terminates 3 residues ahead of where the CDR3 ends, so the germline J gene completes it. The rearrangement joins TRBV30 to TRBJ1-5, with a possible D match to TRBD1 (5 bases). V shed 2 bases and J shed 2 bases, with 10 bases lying between them. The CDR3 covers 14 residues. Germline CDR1 is GTSNPN and CDR2 is SVGIG (reference sequence). CDR3 residues: CAWSPGGGNQPQHF. CDR3 bases read: TGTGCCTGGAGTCCAGGAGGGGGCAATCAGCCC.